These T cell receptor beta chains were read from a single sample in a study of shared clonotypes between healthy human individuals. Some clones are missing from TCRdb's copy, which holds only in-frame ones; the method was immunoSEQ multiplex PCR. The data contain approximately 2,000,000 clones, about 94% of them singletons. Sequencing input: naive CD8+ T cells from PBMCs. These receptors originate from a man younger than 35 in good health. Some clones in this sample may be carry-over from other donors' samples. Each CDR3 is given with its conserved first and last residue. The D gene is left open where the match is weak. Clone size is given for some rows only: seen once, a few or many times, or a class if the clone is expanded.

TRBV11-3	TRBJ1-2	TRBD1	NA	CASSLLPGGAPVTIGYTF	TGTGCCAGCAGCTTGTTGCCAGGGGGCGCGCCAGTGACGATTGGCTACACCTTC
TRBV6-5	TRBJ2-7	NA	NA	CASSYRDEQYF	TGTGCCAGCAGTTACAGGGACGAGCAGTACTTC
TRBV11-2	TRBJ2-1	NA	NA	CASSFRRGEQFF	TGTGCCAGCAGCTTTCGCAGGGGTGAGCAGTTCTTC
TRBV15	TRBJ1-5	NA	NA	CATSGAWGDQPQHF	TGTGCCACCAGCGGGGCCTGGGGGGATCAGCCCCAGCATTTT
TRBV5-6	TRBJ1-2	NA	NA	CASSLGSVGDARGYTF	TGTGCCAGCAGCTTGGGGTCCGTCGGGGACGCACGAGGCTACACCTTC
TRBV28	TRBJ1-5	TRBD1	few	CASRSRDREPQHF	TGTGCCAGCAGAAGCCGGGACAGGGAGCCCCAGCATTTT
TRBV7-8	TRBJ1-5	NA	NA	CASSPKGGSGNQPQHF	TGTGCCAGCAGCCCAAAGGGGGGCTCTGGCAATCAGCCCCAGCATTTT
TRBV5-4	TRBJ1-1	NA	NA	CASSPGEGFMAFF	TGTGCCAGCAGCCCTGGGGAGGGTTTCATGGCTTTCTTT
TRBV9	TRBJ1-2	NA	NA	CASSERTGNYGYTF	TGTGCCAGCAGCGAGAGGACGGGGAACTATGGCTACACCTTC
TRBV7-6	TRBJ2-7	TRBD1	NA	CASSSYDRGLPYEQYF	TGTGCCAGCAGCTCCTACGACAGGGGATTACCCTACGAGCAGTACTTC
TRBV12-5	TRBJ2-3	NA	NA	CASALQALTDTQYF	TGTGCTAGTGCCCTACAGGCTCTCACAGATACGCAGTATTTT
TRBV27	TRBJ2-7	NA	NA	CASMASASYYEQYF	TGTGCCAGCATGGCTAGCGCTAGCTACTACGAGCAGTACTTC
TRBV28	TRBJ2-5	NA	NA	CASSFEQEGETQYF	TGTGCCAGCAGTTTTGAACAGGAAGGGGAGACCCAGTACTTC
TRBV5-4	TRBJ1-2	TRBD1	NA	CASSDAPGQFYYGYTF	TGTGCCAGCAGCGATGCTCCGGGACAGTTTTACTATGGCTACACCTTC
TRBV5-8	TRBJ1-2	TRBD1	NA	CASSFTQGQGARNGYTF	TGTGCCAGCAGCTTTACCCAAGGACAGGGGGCGCGGAATGGCTACACCTTC
TRBV19	TRBJ2-3	TRBD1	NA	CASSMGRGLSTDTQYF	TGTGCCAGTAGTATGGGCAGGGGGCTTAGCACAGATACGCAGTATTTT
TRBV2	TRBJ1-1	TRBD1	NA	CASSIDRVDDTEAFF	TGTGCCAGCAGCATTGACAGGGTGGACGACACTGAAGCTTTCTTT
TRBV28	TRBJ2-1	NA	NA	CASRSHIPGAWSVHEQFF	TGTGCCAGCAGATCTCATATCCCGGGGGCGTGGTCCGTCCATGAGCAGTTCTTC
TRBV2	TRBJ2-7	TRBD1	NA	CATPTGGDYEQYF	TGTGCCACCCCGACAGGGGGGGACTACGAGCAGTACTTC
TRBV7-6	TRBJ2-7	TRBD1	NA	CASSTGTGDSEQYF	TGTGCCAGCAGCACCGGGACAGGGGACTCCGAGCAGTACTTC
TRBV27	TRBJ2-1	TRBD2	NA	CASSSGRLYNEQFF	TGTGCCAGCAGTAGCGGGAGGTTGTACAATGAGCAGTTCTTC
TRBV7-8	TRBJ1-5	TRBD1	NA	CASSHPGTGWDQPQHF	TGTGCCAGCAGCCACCCTGGGACAGGGTGGGATCAGCCCCAGCATTTT
TRBV11-2	TRBJ2-3	TRBD2	NA	CASRRTSGSTDTQYF	TGTGCCAGCAGACGTACTAGCGGGAGCACAGATACGCAGTATTTT